This T cell receptor (beta chain) is drawn from a study of OX40 agonist ivuxolimab in advanced cancers. As for the study in general: Ivuxolimab, an antibody that agonizes OX40 (CD134), was administered to the patients. The study enrolled dose-escalation patients with hepatocellular carcinoma, melanoma, renal cell or head and neck cancer.

TCRdb keeps only in-frame clones here, not all; method: immunoSEQ multiplex PCR. The table has 70,000 to 80,000 clones, about 88% seen once. Excluded were patients having autoimmune disease history or systemic immunosuppression. Turning to this clone: Antigen unknown.

CDR1 is SEHNR and CDR2 is FQNEAQ in the germline V gene (reference sequence). CDR3 length: 15 residues. Trimming removed 4 bases from V and 6 bases from J; junction bases left unmatched: 10. Study-level points and caveats: Both CD4+ and CD8+ T cell populations in blood had undergone clonal expansion by week 6 at 0.1 to 3.0 mg/kg.

Material: CD4+ or CD8+ T cells sorted from blood, obtained in a trial of the OX40 agonist ivuxolimab. This TCR was sampled from an adult with an advanced solid tumor such as melanoma, head and neck, liver or kidney cancer. The chain carries TRBV7-9 and TRBJ2-7, with 9 bases aligning to TRBD1. The CDR3 region has the DNA TGTGCCAGCAGCTCACCGGGACAGGGTACGTTCGAGCAGTACTTC. Translating gives CASSSPGQGTFEQYF. The full variable domain, completed using reference TRBV7-9 and TRBJ2-7, is DTGVSQNPRHKITKRGQNVTFRCDPISEHNRLYWYRQTLGQGPEFLTYFQNEAQLEKSRLLSDRFSAERPKGSFSTLEIQRTEQGDSAMYLCASSSPGQGTFEQYFGPGTRLTVT.